This entry features one T cell receptor beta chain sequence. Antigen: not known. The record originates from a study of vaccination and CD4 T cells after COVID-19. About the research overall: With a range of 35 to 161, the median interval from diagnosis to drawing post-COVID samples was approximately 91 days. Findings of the study overall: In convalescent patients, 304 of 307 vaccine-specific clones were spike mono-reactive. The study found that a median 86.3% of reactive clones in convalescent patients appeared only post-vaccination.

Treatment indicated: 10-day PBMC culture with coronavirus spike peptide pools or control peptides (ViraFEST assay). CD4+ T cells that had been cultured provided DNA sequenced with the Oncomine TCR Beta short-read assay. From cultured CD4+ T cells, genomic DNA was extracted. MiXCR was run by TCRdb on the PCR reads, yielding one entry per CDR3 protein. The table lists roughly 20,000 distinct CDR3 sequences, about 42% of them singletons. The sequenced sample was CD4+ T cells from blood, cultured in vitro, obtained before SARS-CoV-2 vaccination. The origin of this receptor is a human donor who had recovered from COVID-19.

CDR3 region: CASSERGAGATEAFF. CDR3 nucleotide sequence: TGTGCCAGCAGTGAGAGGGGCGCGGGGGCCACTGAAGCTTTCTTT. The J gene is TRBJ1-1, the V gene TRBV2; a possible D gene is TRBD1 (6 bases). The germline CDR1 and CDR2 sequences are SNHLY and FYNNEI. The germline V and J ends were trimmed by 3 bases and 4 bases, with 15 bases remaining between them. The CDR3 covers 15 residues.